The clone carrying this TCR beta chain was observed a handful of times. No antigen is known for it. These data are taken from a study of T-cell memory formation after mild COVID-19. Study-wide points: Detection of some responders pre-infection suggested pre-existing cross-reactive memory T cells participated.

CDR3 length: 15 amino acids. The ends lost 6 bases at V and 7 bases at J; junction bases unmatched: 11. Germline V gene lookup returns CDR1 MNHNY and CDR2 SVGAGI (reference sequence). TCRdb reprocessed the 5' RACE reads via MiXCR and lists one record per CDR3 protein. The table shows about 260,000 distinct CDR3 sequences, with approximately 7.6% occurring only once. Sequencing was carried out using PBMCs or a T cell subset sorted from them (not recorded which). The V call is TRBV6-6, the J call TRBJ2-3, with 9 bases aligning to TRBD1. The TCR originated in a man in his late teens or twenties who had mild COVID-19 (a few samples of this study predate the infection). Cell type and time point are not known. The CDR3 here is CASRVPGTGRNTQYF. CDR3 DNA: TGTGCCAGCAGAGTGCCCGGGACAGGGAGAAATACGCAGTATTTT.